The rows below give T cell receptor beta chains drawn from one sample of a study of blood T cell repertoires in COVID-19. Here immunoSEQ multiplex PCR was the method, and the copy in TCRdb shows in-frame clones only, minus some. The sample includes 53,000 or so clones, over 70% of them seen just once. The specimen was peripheral blood. These receptors were collected from a human donor with active or convalescent COVID-19. The donor label of this sample is uncertain. The CDR3 runs from the conserved cysteine through the conserved F or W. Each record gives: J gene, D gene, clone size, V gene, CDR3 protein, CDR3 DNA. A D gene is named only where the DNA matches it firmly. For some rows the clone size is stated as once, few or many, or as a class when expanded; others skip it.

TRBJ1-6	TRBD1	.	TRBV5-1	CASSFLTGVNSPLHF	TGCGCCAGCAGCTTCCTGACAGGGGTGAATTCACCCCTCCACTTT
TRBJ2-7	.	.	TRBV12-3/TRBV12-4	CATSAEGYEQYF	TGTGCCACTAGCGCGGAAGGCTACGAGCAGTACTTC
TRBJ1-1	.	once	TRBV6-5	CASNSQIRGSEAFF	TGTGCCAGCAACTCCCAGATTAGGGGTTCTGAAGCTTTCTTT
TRBJ2-5	TRBD1	many	TRBV5-1	CASSLGDRGQETQYF	TGCGCCAGCAGCTTGGGGGACAGGGGGCAAGAGACCCAGTACTTC
TRBJ1-2	.	.	TRBV2	CASSESINYGYTF	TGTGCCAGCAGTGAATCCATCAACTATGGCTACACCTTC
TRBJ2-3	.	.	TRBV3-1/TRBV3-2	CASSEGTSTDTQYF	TGTGCCAGCAGCGAAGGGACTAGCACAGATACGCAGTATTTT
TRBJ1-1	TRBD1	once	TRBV30	CAWSVMWRVTDRGKTEAFF	TGTGCCTGGAGCGTTATGTGGCGCGTGACCGACAGGGGAAAGACTGAAGCTTTCTTT
TRBJ1-6	.	few	TRBV19	CASRSSNSGNSPLHF	TGTGCCAGTAGGTCAAGCAATTCGGGGAATTCACCCCTCCACTTT
TRBJ1-1	.	.	TRBV27	CASSLSITGTLRNTEAFF	TGTGCCAGCAGTTTATCGATAACAGGTACCCTTCGGAACACTGAAGCTTTCTTT
TRBJ2-5	.	.	TRBV5-6	CASSLGPQETQYF	TGTGCCAGCAGCTTGGGGCCCCAAGAGACCCAGTACTTC
TRBJ1-3	.	.	TRBV7-3	CASSLSPPGVSGNTIYF	TGTGCCAGCAGCCTATCTCCCCCCGGGGTCTCTGGAAACACCATATATTTT
TRBJ2-7	.	.	TRBV6-5	CAFRRDDGYEQYF	TGTGCCTTCCGGCGGGACGACGGTTACGAGCAGTACTTC
TRBJ2-5	TRBD1	.	TRBV29-1	CSVAGGFQETQYF	TGCAGCGTAGCAGGGGGCTTTCAGGAGACCCAGTACTTC
TRBJ1-1	.	.	TRBV5-5	CASSLNRVGQTEAFF	TGTGCCAGCAGCTTGAACAGGGTTGGACAAACTGAAGCTTTCTTT
TRBJ1-2	TRBD1	.	TRBV6-6	CASSPVDRGGYGYTF	TGTGCCAGCAGTCCAGTCGACAGGGGAGGGTATGGCTACACCTTC
TRBJ1-2	TRBD1	.	TRBV6-2/TRBV6-3	CASSHPQGMVYGYTF	TGTGCCAGCAGTCACCCACAGGGGATGGTCTATGGCTACACCTTC
TRBJ2-7	TRBD2	.	TRBV7-8	CASSFSGSYYEQYF	TGTGCCAGCAGCTTTAGCGGGAGTTATTACGAGCAGTACTTC
TRBJ2-7	TRBD1	.	TRBV28	CASSQLGQFGEQYF	TGTGCCAGCAGCCAACTGGGACAGTTTGGCGAGCAGTACTTC
TRBJ2-5	.	many	TRBV15	CATSRDRLFETQYF	TGTGCCACCAGCAGAGATCGACTGTTTGAGACCCAGTACTTC
TRBJ2-7	TRBD1	.	TRBV4-1	CASSHRVQGAEQYF	TGCGCCAGCAGCCACCGGGTCCAGGGGGCCGAGCAGTACTTC
TRBJ1-2	TRBD1	.	TRBV29-1	CSVRDRGGYGYTF	TGCAGCGTCAGGGACAGGGGAGGGTATGGCTACACCTTC
TRBJ1-5	TRBD1	.	TRBV30	CAWSVRLNRDRGNQPQHF	TGTGCCTGGAGTGTACGTCTAAACCGGGACAGGGGCAATCAGCCCCAGCATTTT
TRBJ2-5	.	.	TRBV6-5	CASTDQGRETQYF	TGTGCCAGCACAGACCAGGGGCGGGAGACCCAGTACTTC
TRBJ2-7	.	.	TRBV6-5	CASTLDRDYEQYF	TGTGCCAGCACCCTTGACAGAGACTACGAGCAGTACTTC
TRBJ2-7	TRBD2	.	TRBV10-2	CASRDPGGSYEQYF	TGCGCCAGCAGGGACCCGGGGGGGTCCTACGAGCAGTACTTC
TRBJ2-6	.	.	TRBV2	CALAGKAGTGANVLTF	TGTGCTTTGGCGGGGAAAGCAGGGACGGGGGCCAACGTCCTGACTTTC
TRBJ1-6	.	.	TRBV27	CASSKEPSSYNSPLHF	TGTGCCAGCAGTAAAGAACCGAGCTCCTATAATTCACCCCTCCACTTT
TRBJ1-1	TRBD1	.	TRBV3-1/TRBV3-2	CASSQDTGAGEAFF	TGTGCCAGCAGCCAAGACACAGGGGCCGGTGAGGCTTTCTTT
TRBJ1-4	.	.	TRBV7-2	CASSSQGAVGEKLFF	TGTGCCAGCAGCTCCCAAGGGGCGGTGGGAGAAAAACTGTTTTTT
TRBJ2-5	TRBD1	.	TRBV19	CASSSRQGSIETQYF	TGTGCCAGTAGTAGCAGACAGGGGAGTATTGAGACCCAGTACTTC
TRBJ2-1	TRBD2	.	TRBV2	CASSLAGGSYNEQFF	TGTGCCAGCAGTCTAGCGGGAGGGTCCTACAATGAGCAGTTCTTC
TRBJ2-7	.	.	TRBV5-1	CASSPDLGGYEQYF	TGCGCCAGCAGCCCGGACCTAGGGGGCTACGAGCAGTACTTC
TRBJ2-1	.	.	TRBV19	CASSDAGYNEQFF	TGTGCCAGTAGTGATGCGGGCTACAATGAGCAGTTCTTC
TRBJ1-3	.	.	TRBV4-3	CASSQIGGAGNTIYF	TGCGCCAGCAGCCAAATCGGTGGAGCTGGAAACACCATATATTTT
TRBJ1-1	.	.	TRBV4-1	CASSQDSTFDRLKAEAFF	TGCGCCAGCAGCCAAGATTCAACCTTCGACAGGTTGAAGGCTGAAGCTTTCTTT
TRBJ1-3	.	once	TRBV5-6	CASSLFSGEGNTIYF	TGTGCCAGCAGCTTGTTTTCCGGGGAGGGAAACACCATATATTTT
TRBJ2-3	TRBD1	.	TRBV7-9	CASSLRDRSTDTQYF	TGTGCCAGCAGCTTACGGGACAGAAGCACAGATACGCAGTATTTT
TRBJ2-2	TRBD2	.	TRBV10-3	CAIRGLAGGLTGELFF	TGTGCCATCAGGGGACTAGCGGGAGGTCTGACCGGGGAGCTGTTTTTT
TRBJ2-4	.	.	TRBV7-2	CASSLAGDLNIQYF	TGTGCCAGCAGCTTAGCGGGAGACTTAAACATTCAGTACTTC
TRBJ1-2	TRBD1	.	TRBV18	CASSPNRDRGYGYTF	TGTGCCAGCTCACCAAACCGGGACAGGGGTTATGGCTACACCTTC
TRBJ1-4	.	few	TRBV14	CASSPRPRDTNEKLFF	TGTGCCAGCAGTCCGAGACCCCGGGACACCAATGAAAAACTGTTTTTT
TRBJ2-5	TRBD1	.	TRBV24-1	CATSVNRDRIQETQYF	TGTGCCACCAGCGTAAACCGGGACAGAATACAAGAGACCCAGTACTTC
TRBJ2-5	.	few	TRBV28	CATLGTTQETQYF	TGTGCCACCTTGGGGACAACCCAAGAGACCCAGTACTTC
TRBJ2-6	TRBD2	.	TRBV29-1	CSAELGGRDSGANVLTF	TGCAGCGCCGAACTGGGCGGGAGGGACTCTGGGGCCAACGTCCTGACTTTC
TRBJ1-6	TRBD1	few	TRBV2	CASSSDRGMSPLHF	TGTGCCAGCAGCTCCGACAGGGGAATGTCACCCCTCCACTTT